These T cell receptor beta chains were read from a single sample in a study of blood T cell repertoires in COVID-19. Here immunoSEQ multiplex PCR was the method, and the copy in TCRdb shows in-frame clones only, minus some. The sample lists roughly 300,000 clones, approximately 87% occurring once. Sequenced sample: peripheral blood. These receptors were taken from a woman aged 30 to 39 with COVID-19, enrolled during active disease. The CDR3 runs from the conserved cysteine through the conserved F or W. D genes are given only for firm matches. The size entry is marked missing in some rows and otherwise reads once, few, many or a size class.

J gene,V gene,clone size,D gene,CDR3 DNA,CDR3 protein
TRBJ2-7,TRBV9,-,-,TGTGCCAGCAGCGTTGACCGGGGAGGTTACGAGCAGTACTTC,CASSVDRGGYEQYF
TRBJ1-1,TRBV19,few,-,TGTGCCAGTAGTATCGGTAACACTGAAGCTTTCTTT,CASSIGNTEAFF
TRBJ2-7,TRBV29-1,once,TRBD1,TGCAGCGCTCTACCGGGACAGGGTACTTACGAGCAGTACTTC,CSALPGQGTYEQYF
TRBJ2-2,TRBV12-3/TRBV12-4,-,-,TGTGCCAGCAGGACGCGGGGACCCGGGGAGCTGTTTTTT,CASRTRGPGELFF
TRBJ1-2,TRBV6-5,few,-,TGTGCCAGCAGTCCTTTTGGAGCTAACTATGGCTACACCTTC,CASSPFGANYGYTF
TRBJ2-7,TRBV5-1,-,-,TGCGCCAGCAGCTTGGTATTGAGTGAGAGTGAGCAGTACTTC,CASSLVLSESEQYF
TRBJ2-5,TRBV28,-,TRBD2,TGTGCCAGCAGTTTATACGCGGGACCCGGCGGGGGGGAGACCCAGTACTTC,CASSLYAGPGGGETQYF
TRBJ2-1,TRBV2,-,-,TGTGCCAGCAGTGTTACCTACAATGAGCAGTTCTTC,CASSVTYNEQFF
TRBJ2-7,TRBV30,-,-,TGTGCCTGGAGGGACAGCTACGAGCAGTACTTC,CAWRDSYEQYF
TRBJ2-1,TRBV10-2,few,-,TGCGCCAGCTGGAGGGGTCTCGATGAGCAGTTCTTC,CASWRGLDEQFF
TRBJ2-5,TRBV3-1/TRBV3-2,-,-,TGTGCCAGCAGCCTGCGGGAGACCCAGTACTTC,CASSLRETQYF
TRBJ1-5,TRBV5-6,many,-,TGTGCCAGCAGCCGCGACCGAGGGCACAATCAGCCCCAGCATTTT,CASSRDRGHNQPQHF
TRBJ2-2,TRBV27,-,TRBD2,TGTGCCAGCAGTCTAGCGGGGGGCACCGGGGAGCTGTTTTTT,CASSLAGGTGELFF
TRBJ1-1,TRBV18,-,TRBD1,TGTGCCAGCTCACCCCTTGGACAGGGGACTACTCTAAACACTGAAGCTTTCTTT,CASSPLGQGTTLNTEAFF
TRBJ2-3,TRBV5-1,-,-,TGCGCCAGCAACTCCCTGATAGGGGGTTGGTCAACAGATACGCAGTATTTT,CASNSLIGGWSTDTQYF
TRBJ1-3,TRBV11-2,-,-,TGTGCCAGCAGCTTAGTCCCAACCCTTACGGGGGGAAACACCATATATTTT,CASSLVPTLTGGNTIYF
TRBJ1-1,TRBV5-1,once,TRBD1,TGCGCCAGCACTATCTCAGGGGGGAACACTGAAGCTTTCTTT,CASTISGGNTEAFF
TRBJ2-3,TRBV4-1,once,-,TGCGCCAGCAGCCGAACGGGGGGCGGGAGCCGCACAGATACGCAGTATTTT,CASSRTGGGSRTDTQYF
TRBJ1-1,TRBV28,-,-,TGTGCCACCCGTGGGGGGGTGGTTGAAGCTTTCTTT,CATRGGVVEAFF
TRBJ1-5,TRBV28,-,-,TGTGCCAGCAGCCCAAGGGGGAGCAATCAGCCCCAGCATTTT,CASSPRGSNQPQHF
TRBJ1-1,TRBV27,-,-,TGTGCCAGCAGTTTAAGCTCAGAGGCGAACACTGAAGCTTTCTTT,CASSLSSEANTEAFF
TRBJ1-5,TRBV4-2,-,-,TGTGCCAGCAGCCAAGATTCGCTGGCATATCAGCCCCAGCATTTT,CASSQDSLAYQPQHF
TRBJ2-2,TRBV5-6,-,-,TGTGCCAGCAGCCTTCGGCAGGCGGGGAACACCGGGGAGCTGTTTTTT,CASSLRQAGNTGELFF
TRBJ1-2,TRBV6-5,-,-,TGTGCCAGCAAAAGCTTGCAATCCAATGGCTACACCTTC,CASKSLQSNGYTF
TRBJ2-6,TRBV6-1,once,-,TGTGCCAGCAGTGAACTCTCTGGGGCCAACGTCCTGACTTTC,CASSELSGANVLTF
TRBJ1-1,TRBV12-5,-,-,TGTGCTAGTGACACACAGAACACTGAAGCTTTCTTT,CASDTQNTEAFF
TRBJ2-2,TRBV4-2,-,-,TGTGCCAGCAGCCAAGATGGGGGGCGGGGAGGGTACACCGGGGAGCTGTTTTTT,CASSQDGGRGGYTGELFF
TRBJ2-7,TRBV4-1,-,TRBD1,TGCGCCAGCAGCCGACAAGACAGGGGGAGGTACGAGCAGTACTTC,CASSRQDRGRYEQYF
TRBJ2-3,TRBV24-1,-,-,TGTGCCACCAGTACGGCGGGGACTAGCACAGATACGCAGTATTTT,CATSTAGTSTDTQYF
TRBJ1-3,TRBV6-5,-,-,TGTGCCAGCACCCCTATCTCCGGAAACACCATATATTTT,CASTPISGNTIYF
TRBJ1-2,TRBV19,-,TRBD1,TGTGCCACTCTGGACAGGTCCTATGGCTACACCTTC,CATLDRSYGYTF
TRBJ2-7,TRBV7-9,-,TRBD1,TGTGCCAGCAGCTCCTTCTACAGGGGGAGCTCCTACGAGCAGTACTTC,CASSSFYRGSSYEQYF
TRBJ2-7,TRBV5-1,few,TRBD1,TGCGCCAGCAGCTTGGGGACAGGGAGTGGCGAGCAGTACTTC,CASSLGTGSGEQYF
TRBJ1-2,TRBV2,-,-,TGTGCCAGCAGGGCCTATGGCTACACCTTC,CASRAYGYTF
TRBJ2-1,TRBV6-1,-,TRBD2,TGTGCCAGCAGTGAACCGGGACTAGCGGATAATGAGCAGTTCTTC,CASSEPGLADNEQFF
TRBJ2-1,TRBV19,-,-,TGTGCCAGTAGTATAGTCCAAAACAATGAGCAGTTCTTC,CASSIVQNNEQFF
TRBJ2-3,TRBV6-1,-,-,TGTGCCAGCAGTGAGGTGTCTCTAGTAGATACGCAGTATTTT,CASSEVSLVDTQYF
TRBJ1-2,TRBV9,-,-,TGTGCCAGCAGCGCGAGGACAGCCTATGGCTACACCTTC,CASSARTAYGYTF
TRBJ2-4,TRBV7-9,-,-,TGTGCCAGCAGCTCAGGCCTAGCCAAAAACATTCAGTACTTC,CASSSGLAKNIQYF
TRBJ2-1,TRBV28,-,-,TGTGCCAGCGGGAGCTCCTACAATGAGCAGTTCTTC,CASGSSYNEQFF
TRBJ2-3,TRBV7-9,-,-,TGTGCCAGCGCGGGACAGAACACAGATACGCAGTATTTT,CASAGQNTDTQYF
TRBJ1-5,TRBV28,-,TRBD1,TGTGCCAGCAGTTTATTAGGACAGGGAGGGTTCCAGCCCCAGCATTTT,CASSLLGQGGFQPQHF
TRBJ2-2,TRBV4-2,-,-,TGTGCCAGCAGCCAAGAGTCAAGGGGGGGGAACACCGGGGAGCTGTTTTTT,CASSQESRGGNTGELFF
TRBJ2-7,TRBV5-1,-,-,TGCGCCAGCAGCTTAGGGGCAGGCCCCGGGTCCTACGAGCAGTACTTC,CASSLGAGPGSYEQYF
TRBJ2-5,TRBV2,-,TRBD2,TGTGCCAGCAGTGGCGGGGGGGCCGGAGAGACCCAGTACTTC,CASSGGGAGETQYF
TRBJ2-7,TRBV2,-,-,TGTGCCAGCAGACCGGGTCATACATTATACGAGCAGTACTTC,CASRPGHTLYEQYF
TRBJ1-1,TRBV5-4,-,-,TGTGCCAGCAGCTATAAACAGGGATACACTGAAGCTTTCTTT,CASSYKQGYTEAFF
TRBJ1-2,TRBV4-1,-,-,TGCGCCAGCAGCCAAGATGGTCGGGGGTACTATGGCTACACCTTC,CASSQDGRGYYGYTF
TRBJ2-7,TRBV7-9,-,TRBD1,TGTGCCAGCAGTCTCACTTTGATTAGGGACAGGGTGGACGAGCAGTACTTC,CASSLTLIRDRVDEQYF
TRBJ2-7,TRBV30,once,-,TGTGCCTGGAGAGGGAGGAGCACCTACGAGCAGTACTTC,CAWRGRSTYEQYF